This TCR beta chain emerged from a study of blood T cell repertoires in COVID-19. Study as a whole: Samples of COVID-19 (acute and convalescent) were obtained from the United States, Italy and Spain. The analysed material was cDNA or gDNA that came from T cells, B-cell-depleted T cells, or PBMCs.

V was cut by 4 bases and J by 6 bases, with 12 bases left in between. Germline CDR1 SGHRS, CDR2 YFSETQ. The CDR3 contains 13 residues. As handled by the study authors: Quantification of nucleated cells was approximated via reference gene primer amplification. TCRdb's table, derived via immunoSEQ multiplex PCR, lists solely in-frame clones and lacks some. Clone size and V and J calls were adopted from that table, with D and trimming inferred from the DNA. In the table there are fewer than 100,000 clones, approximately 87% of which are singletons. This rearrangement joins TRBV5-1 to TRBJ2-3, with a possible D match to TRBD1 (6 bases). This clonotype was sampled from a human donor in a cohort sampled during active COVID-19. Sequencing used peripheral blood. The CDR3 sequence: CASSLDSADTQYF. The CDR3 region has the DNA TGCGCCAGCAGCCTGGACAGTGCGGATACGCAGTATTTT.